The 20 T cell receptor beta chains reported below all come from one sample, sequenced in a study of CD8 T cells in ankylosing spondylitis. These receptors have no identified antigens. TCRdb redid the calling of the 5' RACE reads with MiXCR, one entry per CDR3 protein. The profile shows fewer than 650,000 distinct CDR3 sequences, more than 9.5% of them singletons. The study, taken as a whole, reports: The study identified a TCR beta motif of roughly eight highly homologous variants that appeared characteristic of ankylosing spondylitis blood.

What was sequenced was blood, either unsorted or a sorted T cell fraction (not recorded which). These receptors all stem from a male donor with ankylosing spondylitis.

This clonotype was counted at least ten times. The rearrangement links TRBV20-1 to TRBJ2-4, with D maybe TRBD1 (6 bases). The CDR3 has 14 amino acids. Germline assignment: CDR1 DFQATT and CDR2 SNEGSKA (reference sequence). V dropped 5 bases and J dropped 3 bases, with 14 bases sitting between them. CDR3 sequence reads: CSAPPPQGKNIQYF. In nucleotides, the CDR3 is TGCAGTGCTCCACCCCCACAGGGCAAAAACATTCAGTACTTC.

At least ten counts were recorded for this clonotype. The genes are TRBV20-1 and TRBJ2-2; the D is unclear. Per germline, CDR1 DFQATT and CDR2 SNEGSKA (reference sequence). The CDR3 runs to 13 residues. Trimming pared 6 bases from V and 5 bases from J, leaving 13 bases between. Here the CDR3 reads CSARRPQTGELFF. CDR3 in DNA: TGCAGTGCCCGGAGACCCCAGACCGGGGAGCTGTTTTTT.

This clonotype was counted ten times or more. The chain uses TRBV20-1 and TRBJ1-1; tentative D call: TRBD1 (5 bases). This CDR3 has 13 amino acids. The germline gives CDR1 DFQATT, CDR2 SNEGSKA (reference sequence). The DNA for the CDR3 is TGCAGAGGCCGGGACCTAAGGAACACTGAAGCTTTCTTT. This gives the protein CRGRDLRNTEAFF.

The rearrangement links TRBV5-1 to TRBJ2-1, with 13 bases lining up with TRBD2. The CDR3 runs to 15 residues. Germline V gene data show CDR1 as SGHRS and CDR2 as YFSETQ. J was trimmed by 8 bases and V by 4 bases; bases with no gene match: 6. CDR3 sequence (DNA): TGCGCCAGCAGCCCGGGGACTAGCGGGAACGATGAGCAGTTCTTC. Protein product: CASSPGTSGNDEQFF.

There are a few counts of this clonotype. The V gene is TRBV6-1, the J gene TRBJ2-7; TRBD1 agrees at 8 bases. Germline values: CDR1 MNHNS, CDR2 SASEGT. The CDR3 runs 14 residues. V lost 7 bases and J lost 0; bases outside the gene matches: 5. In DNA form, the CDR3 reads TGTGCCAGCAAAGGACAGGGAGACTCCTACGAGCAGTACGTC. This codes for CASKGQGDSYEQYV.

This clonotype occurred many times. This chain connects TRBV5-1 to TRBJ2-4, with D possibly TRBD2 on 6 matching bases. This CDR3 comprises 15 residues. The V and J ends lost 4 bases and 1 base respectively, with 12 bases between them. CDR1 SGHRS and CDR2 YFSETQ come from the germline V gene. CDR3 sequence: CASSRGGEAKNIQYF. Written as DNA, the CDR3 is TGCGCCAGCAGCCGGGGCGGGGAGGCCAAAAACATTCAGTACTTC.

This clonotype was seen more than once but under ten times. Here the CDR3 reads CASSFRSPAGGRINTDTQYF. DNA of the CDR3: TGTGCCAGCAGCTTCCGGAGCCCCGCGGGAGGGAGGATCAACACAGATACGCAGTATTTT. This sequence joins TRBV11-2 and TRBJ2-3, with 9 positions matching TRBD2. Germline CDR1 and CDR2: SGHAT and FQNNGV. The CDR3 covers 20 residues. Trimming at V came to 3 bases and at J to 2 bases, leaving 18 bases not matched to a gene.

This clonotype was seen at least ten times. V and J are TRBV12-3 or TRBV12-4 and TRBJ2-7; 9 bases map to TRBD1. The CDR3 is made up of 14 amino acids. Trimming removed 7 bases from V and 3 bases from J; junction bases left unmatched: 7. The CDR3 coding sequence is TGTGCCAGCACCCTCCCGGGACAGGGCTACGAGCAGTACGTC. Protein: CASTLPGQGYEQYV.

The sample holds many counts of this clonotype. CDR3 in DNA: TGTGCCAGCAGTTTCAACCCAGCTCACACTGAAGCTTTCTTT. It translates to CASSFNPAHTEAFF. The chain carries TRBV12-3 or TRBV12-4 and TRBJ1-1; D gene unclear. V was shortened by 3 bases and J by 3 bases, with 11 bases between the two germline ends. The CDR3 loop spans 14 amino acids.

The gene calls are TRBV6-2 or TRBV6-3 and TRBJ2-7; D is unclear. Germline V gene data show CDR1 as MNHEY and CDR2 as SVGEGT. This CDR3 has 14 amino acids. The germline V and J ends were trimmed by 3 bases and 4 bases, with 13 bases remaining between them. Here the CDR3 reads CASSYSRSRYEQYF. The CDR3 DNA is TGTGCCAGCAGTTATTCCCGGTCTAGGTACGAGCAGTACTTC.

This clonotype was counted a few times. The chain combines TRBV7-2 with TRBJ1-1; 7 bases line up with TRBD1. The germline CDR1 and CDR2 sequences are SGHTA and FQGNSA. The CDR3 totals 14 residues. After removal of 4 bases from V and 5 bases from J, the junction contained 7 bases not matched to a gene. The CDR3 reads CASSWRGLETEAFF. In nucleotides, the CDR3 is TGTGCCAGCAGCTGGAGGGGGCTGGAGACTGAAGCTTTCTTT.

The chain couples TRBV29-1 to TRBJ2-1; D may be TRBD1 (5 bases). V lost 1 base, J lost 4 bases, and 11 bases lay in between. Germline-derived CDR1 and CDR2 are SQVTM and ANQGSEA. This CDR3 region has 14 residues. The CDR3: CSVEVQGIYNEQFF. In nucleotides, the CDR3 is TGCAGCGTTGAAGTTCAGGGAATTTACAATGAGCAGTTCTTC.

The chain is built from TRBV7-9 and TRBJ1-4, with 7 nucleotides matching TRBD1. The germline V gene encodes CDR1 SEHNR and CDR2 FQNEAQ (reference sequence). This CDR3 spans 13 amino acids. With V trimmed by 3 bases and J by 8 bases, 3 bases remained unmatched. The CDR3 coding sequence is TGTGCCAGCAGCTTGGGGGACAGAGAAAAACTGTTTTTT. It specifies CASSLGDREKLFF.

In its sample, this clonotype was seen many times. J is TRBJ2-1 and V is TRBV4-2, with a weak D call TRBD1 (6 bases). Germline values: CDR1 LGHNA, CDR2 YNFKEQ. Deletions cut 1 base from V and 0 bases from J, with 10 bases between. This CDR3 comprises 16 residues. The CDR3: CASSQVRGSSYNEQFF. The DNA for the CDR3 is TGTGCCAGCAGCCAAGTGAGGGGGAGCTCCTACAATGAGCAGTTCTTC.

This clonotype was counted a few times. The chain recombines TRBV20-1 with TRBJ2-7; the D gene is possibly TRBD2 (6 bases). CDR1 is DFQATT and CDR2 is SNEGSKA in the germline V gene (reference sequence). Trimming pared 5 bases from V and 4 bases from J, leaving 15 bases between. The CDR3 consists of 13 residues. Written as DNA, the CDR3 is TGCAGTGCTGGGCGGGACGGCGGTTACGAGCAGTACGTC. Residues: CSAGRDGGYEQYV.

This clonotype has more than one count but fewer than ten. CDR3 in amino acids: CASSLGGTTDTQYF. The CDR3 bases are TGTGCCAGCAGCTTAGGTGGGACCACGGATACGCAGTATTTT. The chain combines TRBV7-2 with TRBJ2-3, with D perhaps given as TRBD1 or TRBD2 (5 bases each). Trimming stripped 1 base from V and 6 bases from J, with 11 bases between. The length of the CDR3 is 14 residues. Germline V CDR1 and CDR2: SGHTA, FQGNSA. Full variable domain (outside the CDR3, taken from reference TRBV7-2 and TRBJ2-3): GAGVSQSPSNKVTEKGKDVELRCDPISGHTALYWYRQSLGQGLEFLIYFQGNSAPDKSGLPSDRFSAERTGGSVSTLTIQRTQQEDSAVYLCASSLGGTTDTQYFGPGTRLTVL.

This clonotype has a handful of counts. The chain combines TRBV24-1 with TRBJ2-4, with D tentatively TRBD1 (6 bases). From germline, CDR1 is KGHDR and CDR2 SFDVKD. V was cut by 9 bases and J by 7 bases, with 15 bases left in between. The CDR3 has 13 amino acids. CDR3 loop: CATSPRGTNIQYF. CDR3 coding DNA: TGTGCCACCTCCCCGAGGGGGACCAACATTCAGTACTTC.

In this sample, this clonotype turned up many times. CDR3 DNA sequence: TGTGCCATCACCGACAGGGTGGACACCGGGGAGCTGTTTTTT. This encodes CAITDRVDTGELFF. The chain couples TRBV10-3 to TRBJ2-2; the match to TRBD1 covers 7 bases. The trim removed 7 bases at V and 3 bases at J, leaving 5 bases unmatched. The CDR3 runs 14 residues. CDR1 is ENHRY and CDR2 is SYGVKD in the germline V gene.

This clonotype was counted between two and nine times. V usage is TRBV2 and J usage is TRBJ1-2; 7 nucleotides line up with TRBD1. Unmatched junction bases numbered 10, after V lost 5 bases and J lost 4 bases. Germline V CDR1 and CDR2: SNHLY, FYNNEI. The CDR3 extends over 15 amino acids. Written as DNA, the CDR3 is TGTGCCAGCAGTATGGGGACAGCGAGGCTCTATGGCTACACCTTC. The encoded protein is CASSMGTARLYGYTF.

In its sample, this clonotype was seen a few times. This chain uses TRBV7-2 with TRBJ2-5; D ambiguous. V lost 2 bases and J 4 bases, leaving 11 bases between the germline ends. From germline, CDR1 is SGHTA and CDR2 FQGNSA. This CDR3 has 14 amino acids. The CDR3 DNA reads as TGTGCCAGCAGCTTAAATGGGTTTGGAGAGACCCAGTACTTC. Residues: CASSLNGFGETQYF.